One sample yielded the 7 T cell receptor beta chains listed below, sequenced in a study of T cell clusters in autoimmune cytopenias. Each sample's input was roughly 250 ng genomic DNA, 38,000 or so genome equivalents. TRB rearrangements were amplified by touch-down multiplex PCR with mixed TRB-A/B primers. TCRdb reprocessed the multiplex PCR reads, with one entry per CDR3 protein and no DNA. This repertoire comprises about 6,600 distinct CDR3 sequences; its ten largest clones make up around 5.2%. The sequencing input was peripheral blood. These receptors all come from a human donor with an autoimmune cytopenia or autoimmune hepatitis (not recorded which).

The CDR3: CATSAGTGAKHF. This chain connects TRBV24-1 to TRBJ1-5; TCRdb's D call of TRBD1 is untestable without DNA. The CDR3 totals 12 residues. CDR1 is KGHDR, CDR2 SFDVKD, per germline.

V is TRBV4-2 and J is TRBJ2-6; TCRdb lists TRBD2, though no DNA is available to test this call. From germline, CDR1 is LGHNA and CDR2 YNFKEQ. This CDR3 comprises 18 residues. The CDR3 reads CASSLSLAGGSGANVLTF.

This clonotype counts as medium-sized by frequency. The rearrangement uses TRBV6-4 and TRBJ2-2; TCRdb outputs TRBD1, but without DNA this stays unchecked. Germline CDR1 is MRHNA and CDR2 is SNTAGT. The CDR3 has 15 residues. The CDR3: CASKVQGETTGELFF.

Judged by frequency, this clonotype is medium-sized. The chain uses TRBV27 and TRBJ2-1; TCRdb designates TRBD2, a call that cannot be tested without DNA. This CDR3 has 15 residues. The germline CDR1 and CDR2 sequences are MNHEY and SMNVEV (reference sequence). The CDR3 is CASSLSTGPGNEQFF.

The rearrangement joins TRBV6-2 or TRBV6-3 to TRBJ2-1; TCRdb names TRBD2, which stays unverified in the absence of DNA. The germline gives CDR1 MNHEY, CDR2 SVGEGT. The CDR3 contains 16 residues. CDR3 in amino acids: CASNGASGGSNNEQFF.

This clonotype is identified as medium-sized from frequency. The chain employs TRBV7-9 and TRBJ2-2; the D call from TCRdb, TRBD1, cannot be confirmed without DNA. The germline CDR1 and CDR2 sequences are SEHNR and FQNEAQ (reference sequence). CDR3 length equals 12 residues. The CDR3 reads CASRTGTGELFF. Supplemented by reference TRBV7-9 and TRBJ2-2, the full variable domain reads DTGVSQNPRHKITKRGQNVTFRCDPISEHNRLYWYRQTLGQGPEFLTYFQNEAQLEKSRLLSDRFSAERPKGSFSTLEIQRTEQGDSAMYLCASRTGTGELFFGEGSRLTVL.

In terms of frequency, this clonotype is medium-sized. V is TRBV7-9 and J is TRBJ2-2; TCRdb's D call of TRBD2 is untestable without DNA. This CDR3 spans 16 amino acids. CDR1 is SEHNR and CDR2 is FQNEAQ in the germline V gene (reference sequence). CDR3 amino acids: CASSLLAAPDTGELFF. The entire variable domain, with the rest obtained from reference TRBV7-9 and TRBJ2-2, is as follows: DTGVSQNPRHKITKRGQNVTFRCDPISEHNRLYWYRQTLGQGPEFLTYFQNEAQLEKSRLLSDRFSAERPKGSFSTLEIQRTEQGDSAMYLCASSLLAAPDTGELFFGEGSRLTVL.